Presented here are 21 T cell receptor beta chains from one specimen sequenced in a study of blood T cells in healthy people across ages. PCR was performed a second time for about 7 to 11 cycles using a sample-barcoded 5' primer and a J-beta primer mix. TCRdb itself ran the 5' RACE reads through MiXCR, one entry per CDR3 protein. The table shows approximately 810,000 distinct CDR3 sequences, with 36% occurring only once. Sequencing input: blood. The receptors stem from a man in his late teens or twenties in good health.

This clonotype has more than one count but fewer than ten. The gene calls are TRBV25-1 and TRBJ2-6; the D gene is possibly TRBD1 (5 bases). This CDR3 region has 17 residues. The V end was cut by 3 bases, the J end by 0 bases, with 12 bases between. Germline V lookup: CDR1 MGHDK, CDR2 SYGVNS. The CDR3 reads CASSESKQVSGANVLTF. CDR3 bases: TGTGCCAGCAGTGAGTCGAAACAGGTCTCTGGGGCCAACGTCCTGACTTTC.

The chain is built from TRBV5-1 and TRBJ1-2; a possible D gene is TRBD1 (5 bases). Trimming shortened V by 1 base and J by 6 bases, and 16 bases separated the two germline ends. The germline V gene encodes CDR1 SGHRS and CDR2 YFSETQ. The CDR3 runs to 15 residues. The CDR3 here is CASSLWGRAPDGYTF. In DNA form, the CDR3 reads TGCGCCAGCAGCTTGTGGGGCAGGGCCCCGGATGGCTACACCTTC.

This clonotype was observed a few times. The rearrangement links TRBV7-2 to TRBJ1-5; 10 bases agree with TRBD1. This CDR3 comprises 16 residues. Germline values: CDR1 SGHTA, CDR2 FQGNSA. J lost 9 bases, V lost 0 bases, and 8 bases had no gene match. The CDR3 coding sequence is TGTGCCAGCAGCTTAGCCTCCGGGACAGGGGCCGGGCCCCAGCATTTT. Translated: CASSLASGTGAGPQHF.

V is TRBV7-9 and J is TRBJ2-7; D is unclear. This CDR3 spans 17 amino acids. CDR1 and CDR2 (germline): SEHNR, FQNEAQ (reference sequence). The germline V and J ends were trimmed by 3 bases and 7 bases, with 25 bases remaining between them. CDR3 protein: CASSFPGTSSPYNEQYF. In nucleotides, the CDR3 is TGTGCCAGCAGCTTTCCGGGCACATCCTCCCCCTACAATGAGCAGTACTTC.

This clonotype was found many times. J is TRBJ1-5 and V is TRBV12-3 or TRBV12-4; 11 bases are shared with TRBD1. Trimming removed 6 bases from V and 5 bases from J; junction bases left unmatched: 9. The CDR3 consists of 16 residues. This chain's CDR3 is CASSQPGQGAHQPQHF. The CDR3 DNA follows: TGTGCCAGCAGCCAACCTGGACAGGGGGCGCATCAGCCCCAGCATTTT.

This clonotype appeared a few times. In nucleotides, the CDR3 is TGTGCCAGCAGGCCACAGGATTCACCCCTCCACTTT. This translates into CASRPQDSPLHF. The chain combines TRBV6-6 with TRBJ1-6, with D tentatively TRBD1 (5 bases). The V and J ends lost 6 bases and 8 bases respectively, with 8 bases between them. CDR1 is MNHNY, CDR2 SVGAGI, per germline (reference sequence). This CDR3 comprises 12 residues.

The CDR3 region has the DNA TGTGCCAGCAGCTTGGGAGGTGGGGCAGGGGCGGCCTATACCTACGAGCAGTACTTC. Translating gives CASSLGGGAGAAYTYEQYF. The rearrangement links TRBV5-5 to TRBJ2-5; the D gene is possibly TRBD1 (6 bases). The DNA end is more similar to TRBJ2-7, so the J call may be wrong. CDR1 is SGHKS, CDR2 YYEKEE, per germline (reference sequence). The CDR3 totals 19 residues.

J is TRBJ2-3 and V is TRBV9, with D hard to call. V was pared by 2 bases and J by 2 bases, with 12 bases between. The CDR3 consists of 15 residues. Per germline, CDR1 SGDLS and CDR2 YYNGEE. The chain's CDR3 is CASSVGPSTTDTQYF. The CDR3 DNA follows: TGTGCCAGCAGCGTCGGACCCTCTACCACAGATACGCAGTATTTT.

This clonotype was seen a few times. V is TRBV6-2 or TRBV6-3 and J is TRBJ2-3, with D perhaps given as TRBD1 or TRBD2 (6 bases each). V lost 2 bases, J lost 6 bases, and 18 bases lay in between. This CDR3 is built from 16 residues. The V gene's germline CDR1 is MNHEY and CDR2 SVGEGT. This CDR3 reads CASSYTGAGDSDTQYF. In nucleotides, the CDR3 is TGTGCCAGCAGTTACACGGGGGCCGGTGATTCCGATACGCAGTATTTT.

This clonotype was picked up one time. The chain couples TRBV6-2 or TRBV6-3 to TRBJ2-3; D not resolved. The CDR3 extends over 16 amino acids. The V and J ends lost 6 bases and 0 bases respectively, with 16 bases between them. From germline, CDR1 is MNHEY and CDR2 SVGEGT. Written as DNA, the CDR3 is TGTGCCAGCAGACAACAGCCGTCTCCTAGCACAGATACGCAGTATTTT. Amino acid sequence: CASRQQPSPSTDTQYF.

The gene calls are TRBV7-9 and TRBJ1-5, with 7 bases aligning to TRBD1. Germline CDR1 SEHNR, CDR2 FQNEAQ (reference sequence). After removal of 1 base from V and 5 bases from J, the junction contained 5 bases not matched to a gene. The CDR3 is 15 amino acids. CDR3 sequence: CASSLGGGEDQPQHF. The CDR3 nucleotides read TGTGCCAGCAGCTTAGGAGGGGGCGAGGATCAGCCCCAGCATTTT.

In its sample, this clonotype was seen a few times. The rearrangement links TRBV11-2 to TRBJ1-1; 8 bases line up with TRBD1. With V trimmed by 2 bases and J by 6 bases, 5 bases remained unmatched. The CDR3 sequence is 14 residues long. Germline V CDR1 and CDR2: SGHAT, FQNNGV. The DNA of the CDR3 is TGTGCCAGCAGCTTAAAGGGGACAGGCGCTGAAGCTTTCTTT. Its translation: CASSLKGTGAEAFF.

This clonotype was detected a few times. The rearrangement joins TRBV20-1 to TRBJ2-5; TRBD1 aligns across 9 bases. This CDR3 comprises 12 residues. Germline loops: CDR1 DFQATT, CDR2 SNEGSKA (reference sequence). V shed 6 bases and J 4 bases; nucleotides not matched to a gene: 3. The CDR3 DNA reads TGCAGTGCAACGACAGGGGGAGAGACCCAGTACTTC. Its translation: CSATTGGETQYF.

The V and J genes are TRBV5-5 and TRBJ2-3; maybe TRBD2 (5 bases). The CDR3 extends over 15 amino acids. The germline CDR1 and CDR2 sequences are SGHKS and YYEKEE (reference sequence). V lost 7 bases and J lost 0, with 15 bases in between. In DNA form, the CDR3 reads TGTGCCAGCCTACCGGAGGATTCTAGCACAGATACGCAGTATTTT. This encodes CASLPEDSSTDTQYF.

Worth noting for this clonotype: An end of the junction differs from the germline gene, which may be a read error. The chain links TRBV5-6 to TRBJ2-4; a possible D gene is TRBD2 (6 bases). The J call may be in error: the DNA end matches TRBJ2-7 better. The CDR3 loop spans 12 amino acids. The V gene's germline CDR1 is SGHDT and CDR2 YYEEEE. The CDR3 protein is CASILAGLEQYF. The DNA for the CDR3 is TGTGCCAGCATCTTGGCGGGGCTCGAGCAGTACTTC.

The rearrangement links TRBV10-3 to TRBJ2-7; 12 nucleotides align to TRBD2. The CDR3 totals 14 residues. Germline lookup yields CDR1 ENHRY and CDR2 SYGVKD. Unmatched junction bases numbered 12, after V lost 11 bases and J lost 7 bases. The CDR3 region is CAALAGGLDNEQYF. The CDR3 region has the DNA TGTGCCGCCCTAGCGGGGGGGTTAGACAATGAGCAGTACTTC.

The chain recombines TRBV29-1 with TRBJ1-5; unclear D gene. Trimming shortened V by 4 bases and J by 0 bases, and 10 bases separated the two germline ends. The CDR3 totals 14 residues. Per germline, CDR1 SQVTM and CDR2 ANQGSEA. The CDR3 coding sequence is TGCAGCGTTGTTTCGGGAGATAGCAATCAGCCCCAGCATTTT. It encodes CSVVSGDSNQPQHF.

V usage is TRBV4-3 and J usage is TRBJ2-7; 7 bases map to TRBD1. The CDR3 has 15 residues. The V gene's germline CDR1 is LGHNA and CDR2 YSLEER. Losses at the gene ends were 0 bases for V and 5 bases for J; bases not matched to a gene: 7. The CDR3 DNA follows: TGCGCCAGCAGCCAAGATCTATTACAGGGGAACGAGCAGTACTTC. Encoded protein: CASSQDLLQGNEQYF.

This clonotype was observed many times. The V gene is TRBV6-2 or TRBV6-3, the J gene TRBJ2-7; no firm D call. Trimming left V 5 bases short and J 3 bases short, with 8 bases between. The CDR3 is 12 residues long. Germline V gives CDR1 MNHEY, CDR2 SVGEGT. For the CDR3, the DNA is TGTGCCAGCAGTGGGCAGTACTACGAGCAGTACTTC. This translates into CASSGQYYEQYF.

In this sample, this clonotype turned up a few times. The chain joins TRBV7-2 to TRBJ2-1; D not resolved. The CDR3 consists of 11 residues. Germline values: CDR1 SGHTA, CDR2 FQGNSA. The V end was cut by 7 bases, the J end by 9 bases, with 10 bases between. The CDR3 spells CASTPVGEQFF. The DNA for the CDR3 is TGTGCCAGCACGCCCGTGGGTGAGCAGTTCTTC.

The genes are TRBV7-2 and TRBJ2-3, with 12 bases aligning to TRBD2. The trim removed 2 bases at V and 0 bases at J, leaving 6 bases unmatched. The germline V gene encodes CDR1 SGHTA and CDR2 FQGNSA. This CDR3 is 18 amino acids long. CDR3 sequence reads: CASSLSRLAGGSTDTQYF. DNA for the CDR3: TGTGCCAGCAGCTTATCACGGCTAGCGGGGGGGAGCACAGATACGCAGTATTTT. The full variable domain, its missing parts supplied by reference TRBV7-2 and TRBJ2-3, is GAGVSQSPSNKVTEKGKDVELRCDPISGHTALYWYRQSLGQGLEFLIYFQGNSAPDKSGLPSDRFSAERTGGSVSTLTIQRTQQEDSAVYLCASSLSRLAGGSTDTQYFGPGTRLTVL.